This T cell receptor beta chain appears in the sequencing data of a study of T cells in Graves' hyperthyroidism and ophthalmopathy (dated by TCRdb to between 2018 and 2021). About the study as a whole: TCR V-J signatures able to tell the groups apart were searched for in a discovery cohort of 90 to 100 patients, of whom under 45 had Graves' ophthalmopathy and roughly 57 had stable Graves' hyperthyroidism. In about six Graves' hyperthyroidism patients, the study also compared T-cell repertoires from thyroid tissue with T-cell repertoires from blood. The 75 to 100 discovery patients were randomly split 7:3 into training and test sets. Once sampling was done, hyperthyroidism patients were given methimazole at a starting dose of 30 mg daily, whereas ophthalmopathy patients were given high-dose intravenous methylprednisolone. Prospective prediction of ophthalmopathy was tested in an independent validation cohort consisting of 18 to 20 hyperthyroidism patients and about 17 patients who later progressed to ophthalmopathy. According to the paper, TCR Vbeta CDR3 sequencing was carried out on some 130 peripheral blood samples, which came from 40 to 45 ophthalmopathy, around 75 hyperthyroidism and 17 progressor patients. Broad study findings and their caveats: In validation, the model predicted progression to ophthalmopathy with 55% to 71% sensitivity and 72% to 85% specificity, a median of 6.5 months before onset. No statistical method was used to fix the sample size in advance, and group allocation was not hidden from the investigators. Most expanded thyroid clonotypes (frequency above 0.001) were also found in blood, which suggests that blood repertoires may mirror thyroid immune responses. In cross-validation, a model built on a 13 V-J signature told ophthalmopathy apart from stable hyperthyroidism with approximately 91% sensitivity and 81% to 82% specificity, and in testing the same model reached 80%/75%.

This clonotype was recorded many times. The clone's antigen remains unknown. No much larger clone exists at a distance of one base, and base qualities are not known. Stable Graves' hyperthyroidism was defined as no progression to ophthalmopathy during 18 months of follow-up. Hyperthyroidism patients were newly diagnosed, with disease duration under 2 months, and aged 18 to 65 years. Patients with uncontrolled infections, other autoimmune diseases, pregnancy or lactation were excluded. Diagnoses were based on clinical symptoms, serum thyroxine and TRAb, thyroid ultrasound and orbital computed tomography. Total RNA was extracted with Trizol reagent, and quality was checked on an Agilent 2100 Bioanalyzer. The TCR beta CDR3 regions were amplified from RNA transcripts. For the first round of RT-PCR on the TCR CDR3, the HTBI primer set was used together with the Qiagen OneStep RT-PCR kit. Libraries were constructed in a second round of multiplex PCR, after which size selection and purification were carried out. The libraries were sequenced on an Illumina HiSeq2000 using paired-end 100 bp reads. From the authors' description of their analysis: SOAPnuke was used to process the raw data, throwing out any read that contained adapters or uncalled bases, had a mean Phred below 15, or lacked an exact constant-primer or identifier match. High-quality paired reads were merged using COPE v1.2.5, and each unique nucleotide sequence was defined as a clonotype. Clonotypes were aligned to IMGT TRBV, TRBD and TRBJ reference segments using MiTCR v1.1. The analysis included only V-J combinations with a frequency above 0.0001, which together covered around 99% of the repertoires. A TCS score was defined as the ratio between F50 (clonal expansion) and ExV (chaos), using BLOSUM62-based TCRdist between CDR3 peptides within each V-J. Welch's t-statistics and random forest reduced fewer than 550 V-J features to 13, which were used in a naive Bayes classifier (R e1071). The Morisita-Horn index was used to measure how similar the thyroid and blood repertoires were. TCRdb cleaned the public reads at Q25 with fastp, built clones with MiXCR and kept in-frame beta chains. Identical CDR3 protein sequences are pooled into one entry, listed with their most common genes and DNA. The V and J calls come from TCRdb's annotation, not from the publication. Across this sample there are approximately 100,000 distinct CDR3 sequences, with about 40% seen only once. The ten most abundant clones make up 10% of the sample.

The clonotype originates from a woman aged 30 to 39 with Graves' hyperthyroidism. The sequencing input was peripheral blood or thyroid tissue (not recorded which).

The CDR3 region: CASSQDRLQNEKLFF. The bases are TGTGCCAGCAGCCAAGACAGGCTTCAAAATGAAAAACTGTTTTTT. The rearranged chain carries TRBV7-8 and TRBJ1-4, and possibly TRBD1, on 6 matching bases. Inclusive of the bounding cysteine and phenylalanine, the CDR3 is 15 residues long. Of the read, only the CDR3 DNA is kept; its 45 bases are in frame from base 1. V sheds 5 bases and J sheds 5 bases, leaving 15 bases between their ends. As encoded in the germline V gene, CDR1 is SGHVS while CDR2 is FQNEAQ.